The 12 T cell receptor beta chains in this list originate from one sample, sequenced in a study of T cell changes during pregnancy in multiple sclerosis. Clones were sequenced by immunoSEQ multiplex PCR, and TCRdb holds only the in-frame ones, with some missing. The sample has nearly 60,000 clones, 91% seen once. Sequencing was performed on CD4+ T cells from peripheral blood mononuclear cells, taken after pregnancy. Receptors were obtained from a female donor in good health, enrolled as a control in a pregnancy study.

The chain joins TRBV18 to TRBJ1-2; D perhaps matches TRBD1 (5 bases). The CDR3 spans 17 residues. Germline loops: CDR1 KGHSH, CDR2 LQKENI. The V gene lost 3 bases and the J gene lost 3 bases, with 20 bases spanning the gap. The CDR3 DNA sequence: TGTGCCAGCTCACCTCGCCCGGACAAACCTGGGGACTATGGCTACACCTTC. Its protein is CASSPRPDKPGDYGYTF.

CDR3 in amino acids: CASSLVGAQGNQPQHF. In DNA, the CDR3 is TGTGCCAGCAGCTTAGTGGGGGCGCAGGGCAATCAGCCCCAGCATTTT. This chain joins TRBV7-9 and TRBJ1-5; TRBD1 might be the D (6 bases). The CDR3 has 16 residues. V was shortened by 1 base and J by 2 bases, with 12 bases between the two germline ends. In germline, CDR1 is SEHNR, CDR2 FQNEAQ (reference sequence).

The table lists this clone with a few counts. The V and J genes are TRBV5-1 and TRBJ2-7; D not certain. Germline V lookup: CDR1 SGHRS, CDR2 YFSETQ. The CDR3 loop spans 14 amino acids. The germline V and J ends were trimmed by 0 bases and 0 bases, with 7 bases remaining between them. The DNA for the CDR3 is TGCGCCAGCAGCTTGGAATCCAACTCCTACGAGCAGTACTTC. Translation: CASSLESNSYEQYF.

The chain employs TRBV7-2 and TRBJ1-1, with D hard to call. The germline gives CDR1 SGHTA, CDR2 FQGNSA. This CDR3 spans 16 amino acids. V was trimmed by 5 bases and J by 3 bases, leaving 19 bases between them. CDR3 residues: CASSDSMTRWDTEAFF. The CDR3 nucleotides read TGTGCCAGCAGCGATTCGATGACACGTTGGGACACTGAAGCTTTCTTT.

The chain joins TRBV18 to TRBJ2-5; perhaps TRBD1 as D (5 bases). The germline gives CDR1 KGHSH, CDR2 LQKENI. V lost 2 bases and J 2 bases, leaving 9 bases between the germline ends. The CDR3 covers 14 residues. The CDR3 sequence is CASSPVPGQETQYF. The CDR3 bases are TGTGCCAGCTCACCAGTCCCAGGGCAAGAGACCCAGTACTTC.

The V call is TRBV6-5, the J call TRBJ1-6; 10 bases are a match to TRBD1. The J segment lost 10 bases and the V segment lost 3 bases, leaving 6 bases of the junction unmatched. This CDR3 region has 15 residues. Germline values: CDR1 MNHEY, CDR2 SVGAGI. CDR3 sequence: CASSYSGTGDSPLHF. DNA of the CDR3: TGTGCCAGCAGTTATTCCGGGACAGGGGACTCACCCCTCCACTTT.

The chain links TRBV2 to TRBJ2-3; a possible D gene is TRBD1 (6 bases). V was cut by 7 bases and J by 0 bases, with 14 bases left in between. The CDR3 spans 15 residues. Looked up from germline, CDR1 is SNHLY and CDR2 is FYNNEI. DNA for the CDR3: TGTGCCAGCACTCCCGACAGGTTTAGCACAGATACGCAGTATTTT. Protein product: CASTPDRFSTDTQYF.

The chain uses TRBV2 and TRBJ1-3; unclear D gene. CDR1 and CDR2 (germline): SNHLY, FYNNEI. The germline V and J ends were trimmed by 4 bases and 8 bases, with 15 bases remaining between them. The CDR3 runs 14 residues. CDR3 DNA: TGTGCCAGCAGTGTTATAAAGTCGGTGGACACCATATATTTT. Amino acid sequence: CASSVIKSVDTIYF.

This sequence joins TRBV19 and TRBJ1-2, with D perhaps matching TRBD1 (6 bases). From germline, CDR1 is LNHDA and CDR2 SQIVND (reference sequence). V was trimmed by 10 bases and J by 6 bases, leaving 18 bases between them. The CDR3 runs 13 residues. CDR3 region: CATSRQAYHGYTF. Written as DNA, the CDR3 is TGTGCCACCTCGAGACAGGCATACCATGGCTACACCTTC.

The CDR3 bases are TGTGCCAGCAGTCAAAGTAGACAGGGAAATTCACCCCTCCACTTT. Translated, it gives CASSQSRQGNSPLHF. This chain connects TRBV2 to TRBJ1-6; TRBD1 agrees at 7 bases. J gave up 7 bases and V 5 bases, and 8 bases lay outside the gene matches. Germline values: CDR1 SNHLY, CDR2 FYNNEI. CDR3 length: 15 amino acids.

The V gene is TRBV6-6, the J gene TRBJ1-4, with 9 bases lining up with TRBD1. The ends lost 10 bases at V and 8 bases at J; junction bases unmatched: 11. CDR1 and CDR2 from the germline V gene are MNHNY and SVGAGI (reference sequence). The CDR3 extends over 14 amino acids. The CDR3 protein is CATLDGTGSEKLFF. The DNA for the CDR3 is TGTGCCACCCTCGACGGGACAGGGTCGGAAAAACTGTTTTTT.

This chain uses TRBV12-5 with TRBJ1-2; weak D call: TRBD1 (5 bases). The CDR3 spans 13 residues. Germline V gene sequence: CDR1 LGHNT, CDR2 FRNRAP. V shed 6 bases and J shed 3 bases, with 11 bases lying between them. This CDR3 is CASGPQEYYGYTF. The CDR3 DNA is TGTGCTAGTGGCCCACAGGAATACTATGGCTACACCTTC.